The rows below give T cell receptor beta chains drawn from one sample of a study of shared clonotypes between healthy human individuals. Assay used: immunoSEQ multiplex PCR; TCRdb lists only in-frame clones, some missing. The sample holds some 360,000 clones, around 79% seen once. Source material: memory CD4+ T cells sorted from blood. The receptors come from a man aged 30 to 45 in good health. The CDR3 runs from the conserved cysteine through the conserved F or W. D genes are given only for firm matches. Not all rows give a size; the values are once, few, many and, for expanded clones, a class.

d_call	v_call	clone_size	j_call	cdr3_aa	cdr3_nt
.	TRBV7-8	once	TRBJ2-7	CASSMPYEQYF	TGTGCCAGCAGCATGCCCTACGAGCAGTACTTC
.	TRBV6-5	.	TRBJ2-1	CASSLGDGRGEQFF	TGTGCCAGCAGTCTGGGGGACGGTCGGGGTGAGCAGTTCTTC
.	TRBV7-2	.	TRBJ1-3	CASSLGRGPHTIYF	TGTGCCAGCAGCTTAGGTCGGGGACCCCACACCATATATTTT
TRBD2	TRBV5-1	.	TRBJ2-5	CASSSLAGVQETQYF	TGCGCCAGCAGCTCGCTAGCGGGAGTCCAGGAGACCCAGTACTTC
.	TRBV7-9	.	TRBJ1-5	CASSLGVQPQHF	TGTGCCAGCAGCTTAGGGGTTCAGCCCCAGCATTTT
.	TRBV4-1	few	TRBJ1-1	CASSQDWQGGTEAFF	TGCGCCAGCAGCCAAGACTGGCAGGGCGGCACTGAAGCTTTCTTT
TRBD1	TRBV7-2	once	TRBJ1-2	CASSIRDSANYGYTF	TGTGCCAGCAGCATCAGGGACAGCGCTAACTATGGCTACACCTTC
.	TRBV25-1	.	TRBJ2-7	CASSGAYTVLSYEQYF	TGTGCCAGCAGTGGCGCCTACACCGTCCTGTCCTACGAGCAGTACTTC
TRBD2	TRBV2	.	TRBJ2-2	CASGLAGNTGELFF	TGTGCCAGCGGACTAGCGGGAAACACCGGGGAGCTGTTTTTT
TRBD2	TRBV9	once	TRBJ2-1	CASSVGGLAGNNEQFF	TGTGCCAGCAGCGTAGGCGGACTAGCGGGAAACAATGAGCAGTTCTTC
.	TRBV28	.	TRBJ2-5	CASSEGFAETQYF	TGTGCCAGCAGCGAGGGGTTTGCAGAGACCCAGTACTTC
.	TRBV29-1	once	TRBJ2-5	CSVVSGVQETQYF	TGCAGCGTTGTGTCAGGGGTTCAAGAGACCCAGTACTTC